This T cell receptor beta chain stems from a study of blood T cell repertoires in COVID-19. About the study: The United States, Italy and Spain provided the acute and convalescent COVID-19 samples. PBMCs, B-cell-depleted T cells, or T cells provided the cDNA or gDNA that made up the material.

The CDR3 spans 12 residues. After removal of 5 bases from V and 7 bases from J, the junction contained 4 bases not matched to a gene. The V gene's germline CDR1 is KGHSH and CDR2 LQKENI. Recruited during active infection, patients (from Seattle) were subsequently followed longitudinally. Authors' analysis steps: It was from reference gene primer amplification that nucleated cell counts were estimated. The method was immunoSEQ multiplex PCR; TCRdb's version includes in-frame clones alone and lacks a portion of them. The V and J calls and the clone size are those of that table, but D and trimming were determined from the DNA. The table shows around 360,000 clones, with more than 70% occurring only once.

Sequencing input: peripheral blood. The clonotype comes from a woman aged 25-40 years with COVID-19, enrolled during active disease. The chain combines TRBV18 with TRBJ1-1, with 7 positions matching TRBD1. The CDR3 reads CASSLGQNEAFF. As DNA, the CDR3 is TGTGCCAGCTCATTGGGACAGAATGAAGCTTTCTTT.